The T cell receptor beta chain described here comes from a study of early T cells in non-severe SARS-CoV-2 infection. At the level of the study: Unpaired chains resulted from sequencing bulk RNA of unsorted whole blood. Study observations and caveats: Matching results from VDJdb favored anti-spike CD8 responses, leaving private and CD4 specificities undetected.

Researchers attached unique molecular identifiers to individual cDNA molecules. TCRdb passed the 5' RACE reads through MiXCR, listing each CDR3 protein once. The sample has more than 95,000 distinct CDR3 sequences; more than 12% are singletons. The table lists this clonotype with a few counts. Its antigen is unknown. The CDR3 is made up of 15 amino acids. From germline, CDR1 is SGHTA and CDR2 FQGNSA. The junction had 4 bases not matched to a gene; V was cut back by 3 bases and J by 4 bases. The chain joins TRBV7-2 to TRBJ2-2, with TRBD2 matching over 8 bases. This clonotype originated in an adult who was a healthcare worker with PCR-confirmed SARS-CoV-2 infection or an uninfected control (not recorded which). Sequencing input: whole blood. This chain's CDR3 is CASSFSGVFTGELFF. The CDR3 DNA follows: TGTGCCAGCAGCTTTAGCGGGGTTTTCACCGGGGAGCTGTTTTTT. The variable domain in full, with the rest retrieved from reference TRBV7-2 and TRBJ2-2, is GAGVSQSPSNKVTEKGKDVELRCDPISGHTALYWYRQSLGQGLEFLIYFQGNSAPDKSGLPSDRFSAERTGGSVSTLTIQRTQQEDSAVYLCASSFSGVFTGELFFGEGSRLTVL.